This T cell receptor (beta chain) was recorded in a study of T cell repertoires in cytomegalovirus infection. TCRdb re-analysed the reads in MiXCR, keeping a single row per CDR3 protein. The sample gives a few hundred thousand distinct CDR3 sequences, just under 40% of which show up once; 48% is in the top ten. Points on this clonotype: Its antigen is not known.

The length of the CDR3 is 16 residues. V trimming: 5 bases; J trimming: 6 bases; junction bases outside the gene matches: 11. Germline assignment: CDR1 SGHVS and CDR2 FNYEAQ. The chain carries TRBV7-6 and TRBJ2-1; 9 nucleotides line up with TRBD2. The sequence came from a human donor in good health (CMV status not recorded). Some clones in this sample may be carry-over from other donors' samples. The specimen comprised cultured PBMCs, sampled from culture after CMV antigen stimulation. The CDR3 here is CASSPRGGGPTNEQFF. In DNA form, the CDR3 reads TGTGCCAGCAGCCCGCGGGGGGGGGGCCCGACCAATGAGCAGTTCTTC.